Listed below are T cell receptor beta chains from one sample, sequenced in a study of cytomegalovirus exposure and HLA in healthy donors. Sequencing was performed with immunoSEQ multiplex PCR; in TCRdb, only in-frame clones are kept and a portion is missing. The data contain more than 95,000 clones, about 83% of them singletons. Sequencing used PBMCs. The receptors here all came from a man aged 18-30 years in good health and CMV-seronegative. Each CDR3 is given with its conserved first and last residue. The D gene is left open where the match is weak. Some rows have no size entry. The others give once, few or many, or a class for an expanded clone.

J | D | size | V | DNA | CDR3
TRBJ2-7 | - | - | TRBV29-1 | TGCAGCGTTGAAGATCTTGACAGATCCTACGAGCAGTACTTC | CSVEDLDRSYEQYF
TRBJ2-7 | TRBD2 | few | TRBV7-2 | TGTGCCAGCAGCCCCAGAGGCGGGAGCCGATTAGAGCAGTACTTC | CASSPRGGSRLEQYF
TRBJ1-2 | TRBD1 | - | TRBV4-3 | TGCGCCAGCAGCCAAGTGACAGGGGTTGGCTACACCTTC | CASSQVTGVGYTF
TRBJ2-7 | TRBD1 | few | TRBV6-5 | TGTGCCAGCAGGACCGGGACAGTGAGATACGAGCAGTACTTC | CASRTGTVRYEQYF
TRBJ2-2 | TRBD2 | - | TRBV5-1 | TGCGCCAGCAGCTTGACCGGGACTAGCGGGAGGGTGGTGACCGGGGAGCTGTTTTTT | CASSLTGTSGRVVTGELFF
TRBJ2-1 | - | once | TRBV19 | TGTGCCAGTAAAATTAGCGGCTACAATGAGCAGTTCTTC | CASKISGYNEQFF
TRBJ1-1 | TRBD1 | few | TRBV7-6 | TGTGCCAGCAGCTTGTACAGGGGGCAGCTCACTGAAGCTTTCTTT | CASSLYRGQLTEAFF
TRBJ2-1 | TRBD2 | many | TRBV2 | TGTGCCAGCAGTTACTCGGGACTAGCGGGTGTCTACAATGAGCAGTTCTTC | CASSYSGLAGVYNEQFF
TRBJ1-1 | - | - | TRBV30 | TGTGCCTTAGTTCACACTGAAGCTTTCTTT | CALVHTEAFF
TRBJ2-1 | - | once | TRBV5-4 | TGTGCCAGCAGCTTGAAGTCCATGGGAGACAATGAGCAGTTCTTC | CASSLKSMGDNEQFF
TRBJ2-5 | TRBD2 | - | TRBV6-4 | TGTGCCAGCAGATTATCCGGGACTAGCGGGAGGGCCGGAGAGACCCAGTACTTC | CASRLSGTSGRAGETQYF
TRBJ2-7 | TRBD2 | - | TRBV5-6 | TGTGCCAGCAGCCGCAAAGTCCTAGCGGGAGGCCCCTTCCATTTCGAGCAGTACTTC | CASSRKVLAGGPFHFEQYF
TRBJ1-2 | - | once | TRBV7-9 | TGTGCCAGCAGCCCCGGCCCTACTATGGGCTACACCTTC | CASSPGPTMGYTF
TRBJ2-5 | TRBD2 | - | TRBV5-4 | TGTGCCAGCAGCCTCGGGGGGGCGAGAGGGCAAGAGACCCAGTACTTC | CASSLGGARGQETQYF
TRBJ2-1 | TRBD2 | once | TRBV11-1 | TGTGCCAGCAGCACCCGGGAGGGGCCTGAGCAGTTCTTC | CASSTREGPEQFF
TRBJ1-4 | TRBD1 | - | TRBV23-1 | TGCGCCAGCAGCCCCAGGGCCCAGGGGGCGGGTCGAAGAGAAAAACTGTTTTTT | CASSPRAQGAGRREKLFF
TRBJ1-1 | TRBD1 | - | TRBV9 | TGTGCCAGCAGCGCCTGGACAGGGAAGAGGGACACTGAAGCTTTCTTT | CASSAWTGKRDTEAFF
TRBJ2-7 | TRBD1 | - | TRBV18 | TGTGCCAGCTCACCACCCCAAAAGACAGGGTACGAGCAGTACTTC | CASSPPQKTGYEQYF
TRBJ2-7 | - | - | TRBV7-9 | TGTGCCAGCAGCCCGGAGATAGACTCCTACGAGCAGTACTTC | CASSPEIDSYEQYF
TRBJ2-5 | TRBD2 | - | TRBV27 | TGTGCCAGCCGCCCCTCCCTAGCGGCCCAAGAGACCCAGTACTTC | CASRPSLAAQETQYF
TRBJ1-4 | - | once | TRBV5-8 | TGTGCCAGCAGCTTGGACTTCACAGGTCGAGAAAAACTGTTTTTT | CASSLDFTGREKLFF
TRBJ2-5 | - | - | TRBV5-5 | TGTGCCAGCAGCTTGGTAGTGTTGCAAGAGACCCAGTACTTC | CASSLVVLQETQYF
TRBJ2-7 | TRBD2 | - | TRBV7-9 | TGTGCCAGCAGCCCGAGTTTTGGACTAGCTGTCTACGAGCAGTACTTC | CASSPSFGLAVYEQYF
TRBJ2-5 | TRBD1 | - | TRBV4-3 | TGCGCCAGCAGCCAAGAAGATTCGCGACCGGGACAGGGTCGGGAGACCCAGTACTTC | CASSQEDSRPGQGRETQYF
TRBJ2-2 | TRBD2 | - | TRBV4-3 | TGCGCCAGCAGCCAATTTAGCGGGAGATCGGGTACCGGGGAGCTGTTTTTT | CASSQFSGRSGTGELFF